This T cell receptor (beta chain) was observed in a study of cytomegalovirus exposure and HLA in healthy donors. General study findings and limits: Presence/absence analysis assumed near-uniform sequencing depth across donors. The authors enumerated roughly 160 TCR beta chains as linked to cytomegalovirus. Across HLA loci, a later analysis found differing TCR association rates, with DRB1 most and HLA-C fewest. Common viral pathogens seemed, in a later analysis, to connect with several of the most significant clusters.

The CDR3 has 14 residues. Germline assignment: CDR1 SQVTM and CDR2 ANQGSEA. V lost 6 bases to trimming and J lost 10 bases, with 21 bases between them. Primers: 60 Vbeta forward and 13 Jbeta reverse. This table comes from immunoSEQ multiplex PCR, and its TCRdb copy is limited to in-frame clones, with some not included. The sample lists 55,000 to 80,000 clones; around 80% were seen once. On this clone: Its specificity is not known.

The sequenced sample was PBMCs. The TCR sequence derives from a man aged 40-49 years in good health and CMV-seronegative. The chain uses TRBV29-1 and TRBJ1-4; D possibly corresponds to TRBD1 (5 bases). The CDR3 sequence: CSVGTHRTGVKLFF. The CDR3 DNA reads as TGCAGCGTCGGGACGCATCGGACGGGGGTAAAACTGTTTTTT. Filled out from reference TRBV29-1 and TRBJ1-4, the complete variable domain reads SAVISQKPSRDICQRGTSLTIQCQVDSQVTMMFWYRQQPGQSLTLIATANQGSEATYESGFVIDKFPISRPNLTFSTLTVSNMSPEDSSIYLCSVGTHRTGVKLFFGSGTQLSVL.